These 11 T cell receptor beta chains came from one sample sequenced in a study of technical replicates of blood from several donors. The table came from immunoSEQ multiplex PCR; TCRdb's copy has only in-frame clones and leaves some out. The sample holds 60,000 to 80,000 clones; about 87% are singletons and the top ten take around 5%. The sequenced material came from PBMCs. The receptors derive from a human donor in good health. Some clones in this sample may be carry-over from other donors' samples.

The chain is built from TRBV20-1 and TRBJ2-5, with no clear D. The V end was cut by 5 bases, the J end by 2 bases, with 3 bases between. This CDR3 region has 10 residues. Per the germline V gene, CDR1 is DFQATT and CDR2 is SNEGSKA (reference sequence). The DNA of the CDR3 is TGCAGTGCTCTACAAGAGACCCAGTACTTC. Encoded protein: CSALQETQYF.

This chain connects TRBV7-3 to TRBJ2-1; TRBD2 matches at 10 bases. This CDR3 comprises 14 residues. Germline V gene data show CDR1 as SGHTA and CDR2 as FQGTGA. Trimming removed 5 bases from V and 5 bases from J; junction bases left unmatched: 3. In DNA, the CDR3 is TGTGCCAGCAGCCCTAGCGGGAGAGACAATGAGCAGTTCTTC. It specifies CASSPSGRDNEQFF.

This chain uses TRBV5-1 with TRBJ1-1; 10 nucleotides agree with TRBD1. The CDR3 length is 14 residues. The V gene end was trimmed by 0 bases and the J gene end by 5 bases; junction bases not matched to a gene: 1. CDR1 and CDR2 from the germline V gene are SGHRS and YFSETQ. The CDR3 is CASSLGDRGTEAFF. The CDR3 DNA follows: TGCGCCAGCAGCTTGGGGGACAGGGGTACTGAAGCTTTCTTT.

This sequence joins TRBV7-2 and TRBJ2-2, with 11 positions matching TRBD2. Unmatched junction bases numbered 6, after V lost 5 bases and J lost 4 bases. The CDR3 is 16 residues long. Germline values: CDR1 SGHTA, CDR2 FQGNSA. This chain's CDR3 is CASSKSGTSGTGELFF. As DNA, the CDR3 is TGTGCCAGCAGCAAATCCGGGACTAGCGGCACCGGGGAGCTGTTTTTT.

The rearrangement links TRBV5-6 to TRBJ1-4; 8 bases are a match to TRBD1. The CDR3 contains 16 residues. The germline gives CDR1 SGHDT, CDR2 YYEEEE. V shed 4 bases, J shed 0 bases, and the junction held 5 bases outside the gene matches. The CDR3 reads CASSETGVATNEKLFF. CDR3 DNA: TGTGCCAGCAGCGAGACAGGGGTGGCAACTAATGAAAAACTGTTTTTT. The complete variable domain, with remaining parts taken from reference TRBV5-6 and TRBJ1-4, reads DAGVTQSPTHLIKTRGQQVTLRCSPKSGHDTVSWYQQALGQGPQFIFQYYEEEERQRGNFPDRFSGHQFPNYSSELNVNALLLGDSALYLCASSETGVATNEKLFFGSGTQLSVL.

The chain joins TRBV5-4 to TRBJ2-7; TRBD2 matches 7 bases. This CDR3 comprises 10 residues. Looked up from germline, CDR1 is SGHNT and CDR2 is YYREEE (reference sequence). Germline trimming cut 4 bases from V and 13 bases from J; bases unmatched to any gene: 5. The CDR3 sequence: CASSPGTIYF. CDR3 nucleotide sequence: TGTGCCAGCAGCCCTGGGACTATCTACTTC.

CDR3 bases: TGTGCCAGTAGTATGAGCTCCTACAATGAGCAGTTCTTC. It codes for CASSMSSYNEQFF. V and J are TRBV19 and TRBJ2-1, with D unresolved. Trimming shortened V by 3 bases and J by 0 bases, and 3 bases separated the two germline ends. Germline V gene data show CDR1 as LNHDA and CDR2 as SQIVND (reference sequence). CDR3 length: 13 amino acids.

Points on this clone: Given a much more abundant clone one base away, this may be a read error. The same CDR3 also results from other DNA sequences found in this sample. V gene TRBV5-1 combines with J gene TRBJ2-1; 7 nucleotides match TRBD1. The germline V gene has CDR1 SGHRS and CDR2 YFSETQ. The CDR3 sequence is 14 residues long. V trimming: 3 bases; J trimming: 3 bases; junction bases outside the gene matches: 3. The DNA for the CDR3 is TGCGCCAGCAGCTCATCAGGGGGCTACAATGAGCAGTTCTTC. This gives the protein CASSSSGGYNEQFF.

This clone was counted a few times. This rearrangement joins TRBV7-8 to TRBJ2-7; D is perhaps TRBD2 (5 bases). The CDR3 has 13 residues. Trimming left V 1 base short and J 3 bases short, with 7 bases between. The germline CDR1 and CDR2 sequences are SGHVS and FQNEAQ. This CDR3 reads CASSLGTLYEQYF. Written as DNA, the CDR3 is TGTGCCAGCAGCTTAGGGACTCTCTACGAGCAGTACTTC.

The V call is TRBV7-8, the J call TRBJ1-2; the match to TRBD1 covers 9 bases. Per germline, CDR1 SGHVS and CDR2 FQNEAQ. The CDR3 extends over 17 amino acids. V shed 2 bases and J 8 bases; nucleotides not matched to a gene: 15. CDR3 coding DNA: TGTGCCAGCAGCTTAATGGAATCCGGGACAGGGATTCTAGGCTACACCTTC. Translated: CASSLMESGTGILGYTF.

This sequence joins TRBV7-9 and TRBJ2-3; TRBD2 matches 11 bases. The CDR3 spans 17 residues. J gave up 2 bases and V 5 bases, and 9 bases lay outside the gene matches. Germline-derived CDR1 and CDR2 are SEHNR and FQNEAQ (reference sequence). The CDR3 sequence: CASSPILAGGATDTQYF. In DNA form, the CDR3 reads TGTGCCAGCAGCCCTATCCTAGCGGGAGGTGCCACAGATACGCAGTATTTT.